A single sample is the source of the 12 T cell receptor beta chains below, sequenced in a study of CXCR3-negative and CXCR3-positive naive CD8 T cells. Researchers prepared the TRB cDNA libraries using 5' RACE with UMI labels. TCRdb reanalyzed the 5' RACE reads and collapses them to one entry per CDR3 protein, without DNA. The table lists under 55,000 distinct CDR3 sequences. The sequencing sample was made of memory CD8+ T cells from blood. These receptors were taken from a human donor in good health. Some clones in this sample may be carry-over from other donors' samples.

The CDR3 loop is CASSEYSLVNTEAFF. The J gene is TRBJ1-1, the V gene TRBV7-9. The CDR3 extends over 15 amino acids. CDR1 is SEHNR, CDR2 FQNEAQ, per germline (reference sequence).

V gene TRBV9 combines with J gene TRBJ2-1. CDR3 size: 15 residues. The germline V gene has CDR1 SGDLS and CDR2 YYNGEE. CDR3 residues: CASSTQMDGYNEQFF. Combining the CDR3 with reference TRBV9 and TRBJ2-1 gives the whole variable domain DSGVTQTPKHLITATGQRVTLRCSPRSGDLSVYWYQQSLDQGLQFLIQYYNGEERAKGNILERFSAQQFPDLHSELNLSSLELGDSALYFCASSTQMDGYNEQFFGPGTRLTVL.

The chain combines TRBV7-9 with TRBJ2-3. Germline lookup yields CDR1 SEHNR and CDR2 FQNEAQ (reference sequence). The CDR3 consists of 13 residues. The CDR3 loop is CASSFPGQDTQYF.

This chain uses TRBV7-2 with TRBJ2-3; the TCRdb D gene call, TRBD2, has no DNA to confirm it. The CDR3 runs to 13 residues. Looked up from germline, CDR1 is SGHTA and CDR2 is FQGNSA. The CDR3: CASSLGLEDTQYF.

The chain is built from TRBV11-1 and TRBJ2-1; TCRdb reports TRBD1, a call that lacks DNA to check it against. The CDR3 is 15 residues long. Germline lookup yields CDR1 SGHAT and CDR2 FQDESV (reference sequence). This chain's CDR3 is CASSPPTPRGNEQFF. The full variable domain, with the rest looked up from reference TRBV11-1 and TRBJ2-1, is EAEVAQSPRYKITEKSQAVAFWCDPISGHATLYWYRQILGQGPELLVQFQDESVVDDSQLPKDRFSAERLKGVDSTLKIQPAELGDSAMYLCASSPPTPRGNEQFFGPGTRLTVL.

This chain uses TRBV12-3 or TRBV12-4 with TRBJ2-7; TCRdb calls TRBD1, which cannot be checked without DNA. The CDR3 sequence is 12 residues long. The CDR3 spells CASSRDGYEQYF.

The V call is TRBV2, the J call TRBJ2-7; no DNA is available, so the TRBD1 call from TCRdb remains unchecked. This CDR3 is built from 17 residues. The germline V gene has CDR1 SNHLY and CDR2 FYNNEI. CDR3 in amino acids: CASRYLLLDRASYEQYF.

The gene calls are TRBV5-1 and TRBJ2-1. This CDR3 region has 15 residues. From germline, CDR1 is SGHRS and CDR2 YFSETQ. CDR3 region: CASSLDGPSYNEQFF.

The chain combines TRBV20-1 with TRBJ1-6. Looked up from germline, CDR1 is DFQATT and CDR2 is SNEGSKA (reference sequence). CDR3 length equals 15 residues. The CDR3 sequence is CSAREEGRASSPLHF.

V gene TRBV27 combines with J gene TRBJ2-1; TCRdb lists TRBD1, though no DNA is available to test this call. This CDR3 region has 15 residues. Germline CDR1 and CDR2: MNHEY and SMNVEV (reference sequence). CDR3 region: CASSLLLGAGDEQFF.

The chain uses TRBV27 and TRBJ1-5. Per the germline V gene, CDR1 is MNHEY and CDR2 is SMNVEV (reference sequence). The CDR3 runs to 13 residues. CDR3 amino acids: CASSRMGNQPQHF.

This chain uses TRBV4-1 with TRBJ2-7; the TRBD1 assignment by TCRdb is unverifiable without DNA. The germline CDR1 and CDR2 sequences are MGHRA and YSYEKL. The CDR3 has 13 amino acids. The CDR3 loop reads CASSQGQLYEQYF.